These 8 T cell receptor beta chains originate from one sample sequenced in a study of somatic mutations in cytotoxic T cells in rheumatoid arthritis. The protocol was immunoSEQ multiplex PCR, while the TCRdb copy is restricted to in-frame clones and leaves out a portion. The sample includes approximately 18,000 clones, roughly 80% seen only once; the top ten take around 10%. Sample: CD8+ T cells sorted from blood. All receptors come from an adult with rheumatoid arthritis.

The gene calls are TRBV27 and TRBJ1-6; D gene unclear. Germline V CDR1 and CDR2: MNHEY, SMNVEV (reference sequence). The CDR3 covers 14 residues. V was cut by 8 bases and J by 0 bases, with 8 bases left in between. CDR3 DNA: TGTGCCAGCGGCTCTCGCTCCTATAATTCACCCCTCCACTTT. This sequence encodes CASGSRSYNSPLHF.

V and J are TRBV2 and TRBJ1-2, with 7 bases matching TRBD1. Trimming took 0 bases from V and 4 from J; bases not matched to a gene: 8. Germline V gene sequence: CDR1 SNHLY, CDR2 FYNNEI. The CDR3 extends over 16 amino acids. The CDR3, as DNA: TGTGCCAGCAGTGAAGCGCGGAAAGGGGGCGTCTATGGCTACACCTTC. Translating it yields CASSEARKGGVYGYTF.

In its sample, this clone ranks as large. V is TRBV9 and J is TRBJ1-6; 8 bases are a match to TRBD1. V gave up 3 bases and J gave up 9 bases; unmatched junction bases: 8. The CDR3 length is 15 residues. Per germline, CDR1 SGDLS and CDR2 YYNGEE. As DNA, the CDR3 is TGTGCCAGCAGCGGTCCGGGACAGGTAAGTTCACCCCTCCACTTT. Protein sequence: CASSGPGQVSSPLHF.

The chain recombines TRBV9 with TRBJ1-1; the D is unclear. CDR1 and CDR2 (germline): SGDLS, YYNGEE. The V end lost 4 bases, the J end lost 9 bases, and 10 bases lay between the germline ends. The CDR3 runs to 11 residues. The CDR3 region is CASSPHSQAFF. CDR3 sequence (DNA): TGTGCCAGCAGCCCTCATAGTCAAGCTTTCTTT. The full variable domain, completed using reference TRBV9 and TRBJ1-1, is DSGVTQTPKHLITATGQRVTLRCSPRSGDLSVYWYQQSLDQGLQFLIQYYNGEERAKGNILERFSAQQFPDLHSELNLSSLELGDSALYFCASSPHSQAFFGQGTRLTVV.

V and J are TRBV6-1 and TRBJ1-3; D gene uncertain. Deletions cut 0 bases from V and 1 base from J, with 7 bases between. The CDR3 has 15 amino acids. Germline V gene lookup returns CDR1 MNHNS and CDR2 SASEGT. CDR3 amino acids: CASSEASDSGNTIYF. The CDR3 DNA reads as TGTGCCAGCAGTGAAGCATCCGATTCTGGAAACACCATATATTTT.

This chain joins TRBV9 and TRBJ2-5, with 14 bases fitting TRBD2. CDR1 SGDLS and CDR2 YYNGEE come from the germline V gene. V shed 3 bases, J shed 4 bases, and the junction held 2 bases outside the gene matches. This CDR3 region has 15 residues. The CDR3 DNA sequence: TGTGCCAGCAGCGGACTAGCGGGGGGGCGAGAGACCCAGTACTTC. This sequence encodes CASSGLAGGRETQYF.

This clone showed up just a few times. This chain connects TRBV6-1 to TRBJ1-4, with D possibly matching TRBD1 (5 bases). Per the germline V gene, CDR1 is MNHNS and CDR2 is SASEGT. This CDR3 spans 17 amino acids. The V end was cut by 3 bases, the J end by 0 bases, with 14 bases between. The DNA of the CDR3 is TGTGCCAGCAGTGAGCTTAGGGGCGTTTCAACTAATGAAAAACTGTTTTTT. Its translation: CASSELRGVSTNEKLFF.

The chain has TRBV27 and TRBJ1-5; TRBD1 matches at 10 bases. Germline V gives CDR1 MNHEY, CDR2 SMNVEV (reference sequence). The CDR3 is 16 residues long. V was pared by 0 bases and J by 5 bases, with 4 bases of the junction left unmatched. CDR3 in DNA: TGTGCCAGCAGTTTATCTCGGACAGGGGGTCATCAGCCCCAGCATTTT. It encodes CASSLSRTGGHQPQHF.